One and the same sample provided the 5 T cell receptor beta chains below, sequenced in a study of OX40 agonist ivuxolimab in advanced cancers. The assay was immunoSEQ multiplex PCR, and TCRdb's table has in-frame clones only and misses some. The sample consists of about 79,000 clones, 90% of them appearing once. The sequenced sample was CD4+ or CD8+ T cells sorted from blood, obtained in a trial of the OX40 agonist ivuxolimab. These receptors were obtained from an adult with an advanced solid tumor such as melanoma, head and neck, liver or kidney cancer.

The rearrangement uses TRBV7-6 and TRBJ2-5; D is possibly TRBD2 (7 bases). V lost 0 bases and J 5 bases, leaving 13 bases between the germline ends. The CDR3 is 15 residues long. CDR1 is SGHVS and CDR2 is FNYEAQ in the germline V gene. The CDR3 sequence is CASSLAGGPWETQYF. CDR3 DNA sequence: TGTGCCAGCAGCTTAGCGGGGGGGCCGTGGGAGACCCAGTACTTC.

The chain uses TRBV5-1 and TRBJ2-3; 8 positions match TRBD1. Germline assignment: CDR1 SGHRS and CDR2 YFSETQ. With 3 bases clipped from V and 0 bases from J, the junction kept 3 bases outside the gene matches. CDR3 length: 15 amino acids. The CDR3, as DNA: TGCGCCAGCAGCTCCCGGACAGGGAGCACAGATACGCAGTATTTT. This codes for CASSSRTGSTDTQYF.

The rearrangement joins TRBV4-1 to TRBJ2-5, with 7 bases fitting TRBD2. V lost 8 bases and J lost 4; bases outside the gene matches: 10. The CDR3 runs to 14 residues. Germline lookup yields CDR1 MGHRA and CDR2 YSYEKL. The CDR3 loop is CASGRGVAGETQYF. The CDR3 DNA reads as TGCGCCAGCGGCCGGGGGGTAGCGGGAGAGACCCAGTACTTC.

The chain combines TRBV7-8 with TRBJ1-2, with D unresolved. The germline V and J ends were trimmed by 1 base and 7 bases, with 13 bases remaining between them. The CDR3 covers 14 residues. CDR1 and CDR2 from the germline V gene are SGHVS and FQNEAQ. CDR3 DNA: TGTGCCAGCAGCTTAGGCCTATCTAAGGGTGGCTACACCTTC. Translation gives CASSLGLSKGGYTF.

Notes on this clone: A read error may account for a junction end that differs from germline. V and J are TRBV7-7 and TRBJ2-7, with TRBD1 identical over 7 bases. CDR1 and CDR2 from the germline V gene are SSHAT and FNYEAQ (reference sequence). CDR3 size: 14 residues. The CDR3 spells CASSLGGLSYEQYF. CDR3 in DNA: TGTGCTAGCAGCTTAGGGGGCCTCTCCTACGAGCAGTACTTC.